The 17 T cell receptor beta chains presented below share a single source sample, sequenced in a study of identical twins' blood T cells. One entry per CDR3 protein results from TCRdb running MiXCR on the 5' RACE reads. The sample comprises 300,000 to 400,000 distinct CDR3 sequences, 28% of which are singletons, and more than 5.5% rests with the top ten. Sequencing was done on a sample of PBMCs. The receptor source for this set is a woman aged 18 to 55 in good health.

This clonotype was seen many times. The rearrangement links TRBV29-1 to TRBJ1-2; 9 nucleotides match TRBD1. The germline V gene encodes CDR1 SQVTM and CDR2 ANQGSEA. Trimming cost V 6 bases and J 5 bases; bases outside gene matches: 1. The CDR3 runs to 11 residues. The CDR3 DNA is TGCAGCGTCGACAGGGGGTATGGCTACACCTTC. Amino acid sequence: CSVDRGYGYTF.

The chain couples TRBV12-3 or TRBV12-4 to TRBJ1-1; D not certain. V shed 8 bases and J shed 6 bases, with 10 bases lying between them. This CDR3 spans 11 amino acids. CDR3 sequence reads: CASGTGAEAFF. CDR3 sequence (DNA): TGTGCCAGCGGTACCGGTGCTGAAGCTTTCTTT.

V and J are TRBV29-1 and TRBJ2-2; D gene uncertain. Trimming pared 4 bases from V and 1 base from J, leaving 7 bases between. CDR1 is SQVTM and CDR2 is ANQGSEA in the germline V gene. CDR3 length: 13 amino acids. The CDR3 reads CSVASQNTGELFF. As DNA, the CDR3 is TGCAGCGTTGCAAGCCAGAACACCGGGGAGCTGTTTTTT.

As for this clonotype: Given a much more abundant clone one base away, this may be a read error. This chain links TRBV21-1 with TRBJ2-1; whether TRBD2, the table's D call, matches the DNA was not checked. TRBV21-1 is annotated as a pseudogene. This CDR3 is 16 amino acids long. The CDR3 loop is CASSLQTSGDQNEQLF. The CDR3 DNA sequence: TGTGCCAGCAGCCTACAAACGAGCGGAGATCAGAATGAGCAGTTATTC.

The J gene is TRBJ2-7, the V gene TRBV20-1; 7 nucleotides line up with TRBD1. With 0 bases clipped from V and 6 bases from J, the junction kept 8 bases outside the gene matches. CDR1 and CDR2 from the germline V gene are DFQATT and SNEGSKA (reference sequence). This CDR3 spans 14 amino acids. The DNA of the CDR3 is TGCAGTGCTAGAGATATTGAGGGGGCAGGCGAGCAGTACTTC. It translates to CSARDIEGAGEQYF.

J is TRBJ1-4 and V is TRBV7-9; TRBD1 aligns across 7 bases. After removal of 5 bases from V and 8 bases from J, the junction contained 20 bases not matched to a gene. CDR1 is SEHNR, CDR2 FQNEAQ, per germline (reference sequence). This CDR3 region has 18 residues. The CDR3 protein is CASSRRMERQGLGEKLFF. The CDR3 region has the DNA TGTGCCAGCAGCCGGCGGATGGAGAGACAGGGCCTGGGGGAAAAACTGTTTTTT. The full variable domain, in which reference TRBV7-9 and TRBJ1-4 provide the parts outside the CDR3, is DTGVSQNPRHKITKRGQNVTFRCDPISEHNRLYWYRQTLGQGPEFLTYFQNEAQLEKSRLLSDRFSAERPKGSFSTLEIQRTEQGDSAMYLCASSRRMERQGLGEKLFFGSGTQLSVL.

This chain's CDR3 is CASSSGGRANTGELFF. The CDR3 nucleotides are TGTGCCAGCAGTTCGGGCGGGAGGGCGAACACCGGGGAGCTGTTTTTT. The genes are TRBV6-2 or TRBV6-3 and TRBJ2-2, with 9 bases fitting TRBD2. In germline, CDR1 is MNHEY, CDR2 SVGEGT. Unmatched junction bases numbered 3, after V lost 4 bases and J lost 0 bases. This CDR3 comprises 16 residues.

The chain recombines TRBV19 with TRBJ1-6; no reliable D call. V was clipped by 2 bases and J by 10 bases, with 12 bases between them. This CDR3 spans 14 amino acids. In germline, CDR1 is LNHDA, CDR2 SQIVND (reference sequence). The CDR3 sequence is CASSINPGDSPLHF. CDR3 nucleotides: TGTGCCAGTAGTATAAATCCTGGAGACTCACCCCTCCACTTT. Supplemented by reference TRBV19 and TRBJ1-6, the full variable domain reads DGGITQSPKYLFRKEGQNVTLSCEQNLNHDAMYWYRQDPGQGLRLIYYSQIVNDFQKGDIAEGYSVSREKKESFPLTVTSAQKNPTAFYLCASSINPGDSPLHFGNGTRLTVT.

The CDR3 loop reads CASSIDRTHNEQFF. CDR3 DNA: TGTGCCAGTAGTATAGATCGGACCCACAATGAGCAGTTCTTC. The chain uses TRBV19 and TRBJ2-1; no clear D gene. Germline V CDR1 and CDR2: LNHDA, SQIVND (reference sequence). This CDR3 comprises 14 residues. Trimming stripped 0 bases from V and 5 bases from J, with 8 bases between.

This clonotype was seen at least ten times. V and J are TRBV6-5 and TRBJ1-1; 9 positions match TRBD1. J gave up 12 bases and V 2 bases, and 7 bases lay outside the gene matches. This CDR3 region has 13 residues. Germline values: CDR1 MNHEY, CDR2 SVGAGI. DNA of the CDR3: TGTGCCAGCAGTTACCCCGGGACAGGGACATCTTTCTTT. This translates into CASSYPGTGTSFF.

CDR3 coding DNA: TGCGCCAGCAGCTTTTCCCTCGCCCGGGACACTTACTCCTACGAGCAGTACTTC. Translated: CASSFSLARDTYSYEQYF. This chain links TRBV5-1 with TRBJ2-7, with D possibly TRBD1 on 6 matching bases. This CDR3 is built from 18 residues. The V end lost 2 bases, the J end lost 0 bases, and 21 bases lay between the germline ends. Looked up from germline, CDR1 is SGHRS and CDR2 is YFSETQ. The whole variable domain, remainder taken from reference TRBV5-1 and TRBJ2-7, is KAGVTQTPRYLIKTRGQQVTLSCSPISGHRSVSWYQQTPGQGLQFLFEYFSETQRNKGNFPGRFSGRQFSNSRSEMNVSTLELGDSALYLCASSFSLARDTYSYEQYFGPGTRLTVT.

This clonotype was observed at least ten times. The chain combines TRBV2 with TRBJ1-1; D is undetermined. CDR1 and CDR2 from the germline V gene are SNHLY and FYNNEI. The CDR3 sequence is 12 residues long. Trimming removed 9 bases at V and 1 base at J, with 9 bases between. The CDR3 nucleotides are TGTGCCAGTAACAACAGGAACACTGAAGCTTTCTTT. Amino acid sequence: CASNNRNTEAFF.

The chain carries TRBV20-1 and TRBJ1-4; D gene unclear. The V gene lost 3 bases and the J gene lost 11 bases, with 7 bases spanning the gap. Germline V lookup: CDR1 DFQATT, CDR2 SNEGSKA (reference sequence). The CDR3 totals 10 residues. CDR3 in amino acids: CSASGPKLFF. The CDR3 DNA sequence: TGCAGTGCTAGCGGGCCCAAACTGTTTTTT.

This clonotype has only a few counts. The J gene is TRBJ1-1, the V gene TRBV4-1; the D is unclear. V lost 0 bases, J lost 0 bases, and 11 bases lay in between. This CDR3 spans 16 amino acids. CDR1 and CDR2 from the germline V gene are MGHRA and YSYEKL. CDR3 protein: CASSQEEGILNTEAFF. The DNA of the CDR3 is TGCGCCAGCAGCCAAGAGGAGGGAATATTGAACACTGAAGCTTTCTTT.

This clonotype was seen a few times. The chain employs TRBV12-3 or TRBV12-4 and TRBJ1-2; D not resolved. V gave up 6 bases and J gave up 8 bases, with 13 bases separating them. The CDR3 is 12 amino acids. DNA for the CDR3: TGTGCCAGCAGAAAGGAGACGCGGGGCTACACCTTC. Encoded protein: CASRKETRGYTF.

Comment on this clonotype: An end of the junction does not agree with germline; a read error may underlie this. The chain carries TRBV3-1 and TRBJ1-3, with 7 positions matching TRBD1. Looked up from germline, CDR1 is LGHDT and CDR2 is YNNKEL (reference sequence). CDR3 length: 15 amino acids. The DNA for the CDR3 is TGTGCCAGCAGCCAAACACAGGGGTCTGGAAACACCACATATTTT. Translating gives CASSQTQGSGNTTYF.

In DNA, the CDR3 is TGTGCCATCGTGGGGGGGTACCCCTATAATTCACCCCTCCACTTT. Translation gives CAIVGGYPYNSPLHF. The V call is TRBV6-5, the J call TRBJ1-6; possibly TRBD1 for D (5 bases). V was clipped by 10 bases and J by 2 bases, with 15 bases between them. The CDR3 length is 15 residues. Germline assignment: CDR1 MNHEY and CDR2 SVGAGI.